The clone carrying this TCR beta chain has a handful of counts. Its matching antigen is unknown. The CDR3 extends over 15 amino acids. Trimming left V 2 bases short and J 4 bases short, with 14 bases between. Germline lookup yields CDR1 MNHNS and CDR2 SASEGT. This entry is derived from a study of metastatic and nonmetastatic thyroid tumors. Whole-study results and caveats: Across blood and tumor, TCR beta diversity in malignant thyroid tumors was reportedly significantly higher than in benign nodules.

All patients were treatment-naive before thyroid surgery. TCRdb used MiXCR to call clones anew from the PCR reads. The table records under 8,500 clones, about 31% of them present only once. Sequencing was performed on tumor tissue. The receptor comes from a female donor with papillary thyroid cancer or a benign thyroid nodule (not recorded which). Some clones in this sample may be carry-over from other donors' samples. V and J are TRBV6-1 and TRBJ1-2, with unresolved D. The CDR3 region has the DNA TGTGCCAGCAGTGAACTTGCGAGTCAATTCTATGGCTACACCTTC. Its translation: CASSELASQFYGYTF.